These 10 T cell receptor beta chains were sequenced from one sample in a study of identical twins. TCRdb reprocessed the 5' RACE reads with MiXCR, giving one entry per CDR3 protein. The data hold roughly 1,500,000 distinct CDR3 sequences, with roughly a third observed a single time. Sequenced input: cord blood. These receptors originate from a newborn girl in good health.

The gene calls are TRBV11-2 and TRBJ2-3; 8 bases are a match to TRBD2. Germline V gene sequence: CDR1 SGHAT, CDR2 FQNNGV. The V gene end was trimmed by 3 bases and the J gene end by 2 bases; junction bases not matched to a gene: 7. The CDR3 consists of 16 residues. The CDR3 sequence is CASSFERGPSTDTQYF. CDR3 bases: TGTGCCAGCAGCTTCGAGCGGGGGCCCTCCACAGATACGCAGTATTTT.

V is TRBV5-1 and J is TRBJ2-3; 10 bases agree with TRBD2. The germline CDR1 and CDR2 sequences are SGHRS and YFSETQ. The CDR3 is made up of 15 amino acids. The ends lost 4 bases at V and 6 bases at J; junction bases unmatched: 8. CDR3 amino acids: CASSKSSGGWDTQYF. The DNA for the CDR3 is TGCGCCAGCAGCAAGTCTAGCGGGGGCTGGGATACGCAGTATTTT.

This clonotype has just a few counts. This chain joins TRBV4-1 and TRBJ1-4, with 9 bases aligning to TRBD1. CDR3 length: 15 residues. Germline V gives CDR1 MGHRA, CDR2 YSYEKL. The J segment lost 7 bases and the V segment lost 1 base, leaving 4 bases of the junction unmatched. CDR3 coding DNA: TGCGCCAGCAGCCAAGTTGGGACAGGGAGTGAAAAACTGTTTTTT. Its protein product is CASSQVGTGSEKLFF.

For this clonotype: The CDR3 end shows no conserved phenylalanine or tryptophan, and so a read error is likely. The gene calls are TRBV5-1 and TRBJ2-5; tentatively, D is TRBD1 (6 bases). The CDR3 is made up of 14 amino acids. V lost 6 bases to trimming and J lost 4 bases, with 16 bases between them. CDR1 and CDR2 (germline): SGHRS, YFSETQ. The CDR3 sequence is CASNLFNRVETQYL. In DNA form, the CDR3 reads TGCGCCAGCAACCTTTTCAACAGGGTAGAGACCCAGTACCTC.

The chain joins TRBV2 to TRBJ2-2; D is unresolved. From germline, CDR1 is SNHLY and CDR2 FYNNEI. V shed 7 bases and J shed 0 bases, with 9 bases lying between them. The CDR3 runs 14 residues. This CDR3 reads CASKDTANTGELFF. The CDR3 DNA is TGTGCCAGCAAGGATACTGCGAACACCGGGGAGCTGTTTTTT.

The chain combines TRBV2 with TRBJ1-6; maybe TRBD1 (5 bases). V shed 7 bases and J shed 8 bases, with 18 bases lying between them. There are 15 residues in the CDR3. Germline V gives CDR1 SNHLY, CDR2 FYNNEI. The CDR3 DNA is TGTGCCAGCAAGTGGGCAGCGGGGGTCTATTCACCCCTCCACTTT. As protein: CASKWAAGVYSPLHF.

The rearrangement uses TRBV7-9 and TRBJ2-5, with TRBD1 matching 7 bases. The CDR3 totals 14 residues. The J segment lost 5 bases and the V segment lost 4 bases, leaving 7 bases of the junction unmatched. Germline values: CDR1 SEHNR, CDR2 FQNEAQ (reference sequence). The CDR3 DNA reads as TGTGCCAGCAGCTCCGGGACAGTAAGGGAGACCCAGTACTTC. This codes for CASSSGTVRETQYF.

The chain uses TRBV5-1 and TRBJ2-7, with D possibly TRBD2 on 6 matching bases. CDR1 and CDR2 from the germline V gene are SGHRS and YFSETQ. The CDR3 length is 12 residues. V shed 3 bases and J shed 12 bases, with 16 bases lying between them. Here the CDR3 reads CASSSRGGLTYF. Here the CDR3 DNA reads TGCGCCAGCAGCTCGCGTGGGGGACTTACGTACTTC.

This clonotype appeared a few times. The V call is TRBV6-1, the J call TRBJ1-2; 7 nucleotides align to TRBD1. The germline V gene encodes CDR1 MNHNS and CDR2 SASEGT. V was pared by 7 bases and J by 1 base, with 15 bases of the junction left unmatched. This CDR3 has 17 residues. The CDR3 here is CASIKAQRQGHNYGYTF. In DNA, the CDR3 is TGTGCCAGCATAAAGGCCCAAAGACAGGGTCATAACTATGGCTACACCTTC.

The V gene is TRBV6-6, the J gene TRBJ1-6, with D perhaps matching TRBD1 (6 bases). CDR1 and CDR2 from the germline V gene are MNHNY and SVGAGI (reference sequence). This CDR3 contains 16 residues. Trimming shortened V by 5 bases and J by 1 base, and 12 bases separated the two germline ends. The CDR3 loop reads CASSPSGQSYNSPLHF. For the CDR3, the DNA is TGTGCCAGCAGTCCCTCCGGACAGTCCTATAATTCACCCCTCCACTTT.